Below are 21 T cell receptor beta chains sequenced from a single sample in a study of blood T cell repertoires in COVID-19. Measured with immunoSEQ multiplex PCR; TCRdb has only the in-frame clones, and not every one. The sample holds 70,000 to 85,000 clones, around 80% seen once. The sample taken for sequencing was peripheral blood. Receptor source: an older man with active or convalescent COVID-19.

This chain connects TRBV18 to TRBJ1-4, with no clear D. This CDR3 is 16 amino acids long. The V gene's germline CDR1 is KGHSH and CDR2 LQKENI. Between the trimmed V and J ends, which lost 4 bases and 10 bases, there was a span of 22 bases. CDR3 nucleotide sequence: TGTGCCAGCTCACTATTAAAGACGGGGATAAGCGGAAAACTGTTTTTT. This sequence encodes CASSLLKTGISGKLFF.

The CDR3 protein is CASSQGLGQARNSPLHF. CDR3 nucleotides: TGTGCCAGCAGCCAAGGCCTCGGACAGGCGCGCAATTCACCCCTCCACTTT. The chain employs TRBV3-1 (or the pseudogene TRBV3-2) and TRBJ1-6; 7 bases align to TRBD1. This CDR3 region has 17 residues. V gave up 1 base and J gave up 7 bases; unmatched junction bases: 10. CDR1 is LGHDT, CDR2 YNNKEL, per germline (reference sequence).

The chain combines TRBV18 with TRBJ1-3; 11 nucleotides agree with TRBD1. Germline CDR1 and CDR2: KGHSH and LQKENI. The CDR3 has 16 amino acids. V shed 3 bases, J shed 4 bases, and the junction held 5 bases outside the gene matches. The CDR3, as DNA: TGTGCCAGCTCACCTCGGACAGGGGGCGAGGGAAACACCATATATTTT. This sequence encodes CASSPRTGGEGNTIYF.

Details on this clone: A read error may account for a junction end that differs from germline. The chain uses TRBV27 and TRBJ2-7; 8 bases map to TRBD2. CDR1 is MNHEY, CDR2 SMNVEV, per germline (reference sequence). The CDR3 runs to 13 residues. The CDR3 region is CASSSAGVYEQYF. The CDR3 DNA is TGTGCCAGTAGTTCAGCGGGGGTCTACGAGCAGTACTTC.

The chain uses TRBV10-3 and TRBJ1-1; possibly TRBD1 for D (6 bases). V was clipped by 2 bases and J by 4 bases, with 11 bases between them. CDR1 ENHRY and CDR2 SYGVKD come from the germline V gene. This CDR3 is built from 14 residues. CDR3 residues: CAISEVRGVTEAFF. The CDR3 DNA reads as TGTGCCATCAGTGAGGTCAGGGGAGTCACTGAAGCTTTCTTT.

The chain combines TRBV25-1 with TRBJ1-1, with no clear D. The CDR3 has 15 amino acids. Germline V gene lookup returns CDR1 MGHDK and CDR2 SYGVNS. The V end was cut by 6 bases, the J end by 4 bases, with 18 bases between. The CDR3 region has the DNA TGTGCCAGCAGCGAAACACGACCGAGGAGCACTGAAGCTTTCTTT. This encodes CASSETRPRSTEAFF.

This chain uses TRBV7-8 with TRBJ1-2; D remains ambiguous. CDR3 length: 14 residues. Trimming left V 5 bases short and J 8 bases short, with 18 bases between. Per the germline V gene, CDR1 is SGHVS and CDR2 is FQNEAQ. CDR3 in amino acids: CASSPGGVREGYTF. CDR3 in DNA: TGTGCCAGCAGCCCGGGTGGGGTGAGGGAAGGCTACACCTTC.

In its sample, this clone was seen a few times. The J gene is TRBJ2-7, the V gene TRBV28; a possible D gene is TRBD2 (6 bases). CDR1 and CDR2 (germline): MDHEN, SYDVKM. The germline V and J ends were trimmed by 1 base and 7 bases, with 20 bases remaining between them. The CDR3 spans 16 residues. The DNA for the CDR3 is TGTGCCAGCAGTTTATCTTTGGCGGGGCGGGTGCGAGAGCAGTACTTC. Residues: CASSLSLAGRVREQYF. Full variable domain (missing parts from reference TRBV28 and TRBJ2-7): DVKVTQSSRYLVKRTGEKVFLECVQDMDHENMFWYRQDPGLGLRLIYFSYDVKMKEKGDIPEGYSVSREKKERFSLILESASTNQTSMYLCASSLSLAGRVREQYFGPGTRLTVT.

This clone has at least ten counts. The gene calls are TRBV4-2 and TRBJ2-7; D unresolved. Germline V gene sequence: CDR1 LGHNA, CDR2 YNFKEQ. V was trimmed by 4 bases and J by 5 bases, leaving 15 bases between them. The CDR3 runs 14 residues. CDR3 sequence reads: CASSPIAQNHEQYF. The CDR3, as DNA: TGTGCCAGCAGCCCAATAGCTCAGAACCACGAGCAGTACTTC.

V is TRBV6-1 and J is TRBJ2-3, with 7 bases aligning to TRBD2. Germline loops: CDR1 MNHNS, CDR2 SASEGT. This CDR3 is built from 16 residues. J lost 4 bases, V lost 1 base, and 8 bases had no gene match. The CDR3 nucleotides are TGTGCCAGCAGTGAAGGGAGTGGGAGGGCCGCAGATACGCAGTATTTT. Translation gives CASSEGSGRAADTQYF.

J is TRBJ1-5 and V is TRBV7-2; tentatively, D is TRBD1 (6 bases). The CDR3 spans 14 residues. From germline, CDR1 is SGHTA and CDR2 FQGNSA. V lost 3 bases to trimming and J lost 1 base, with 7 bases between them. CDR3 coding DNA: TGTGCCAGCAGCTTTAGGGGGAGCAATCAGCCCCAGCATTTT. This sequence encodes CASSFRGSNQPQHF.

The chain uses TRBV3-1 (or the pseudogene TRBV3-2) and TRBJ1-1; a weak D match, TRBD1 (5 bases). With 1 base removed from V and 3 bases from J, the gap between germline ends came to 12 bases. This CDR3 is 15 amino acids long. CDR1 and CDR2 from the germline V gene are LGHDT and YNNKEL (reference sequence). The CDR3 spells CASSQAYTGDTEAFF. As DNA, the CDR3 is TGTGCCAGCAGCCAAGCATACACGGGGGACACTGAAGCTTTCTTT.

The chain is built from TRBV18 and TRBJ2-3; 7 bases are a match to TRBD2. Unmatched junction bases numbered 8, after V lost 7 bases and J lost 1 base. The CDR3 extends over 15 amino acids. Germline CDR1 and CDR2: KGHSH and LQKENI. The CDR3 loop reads CASFPSGIGTDTQYF. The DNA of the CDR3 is TGTGCCAGCTTTCCAAGCGGGATAGGCACAGATACGCAGTATTTT.

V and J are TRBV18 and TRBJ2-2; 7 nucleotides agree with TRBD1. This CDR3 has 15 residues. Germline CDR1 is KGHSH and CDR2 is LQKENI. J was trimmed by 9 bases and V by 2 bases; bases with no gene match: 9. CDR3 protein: CASSPMPGGQRELFF. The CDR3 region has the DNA TGTGCCAGCTCACCAATGCCAGGGGGACAGCGGGAGCTGTTTTTT. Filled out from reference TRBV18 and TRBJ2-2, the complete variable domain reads NAGVMQNPRHLVRRRGQEARLRCSPMKGHSHVYWYRQLPEEGLKFMVYLQKENIIDESGMPKERFSAEFPKEGPSILRIQQVVRGDSAAYFCASSPMPGGQRELFFGEGSRLTVL.

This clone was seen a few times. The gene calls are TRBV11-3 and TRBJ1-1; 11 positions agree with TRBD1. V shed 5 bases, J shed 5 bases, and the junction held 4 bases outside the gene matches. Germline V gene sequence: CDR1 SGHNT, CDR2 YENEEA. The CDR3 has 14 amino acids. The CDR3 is CASSPDRGRTEAFF. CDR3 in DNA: TGTGCCAGCAGCCCGGACAGGGGGCGTACTGAAGCTTTCTTT.

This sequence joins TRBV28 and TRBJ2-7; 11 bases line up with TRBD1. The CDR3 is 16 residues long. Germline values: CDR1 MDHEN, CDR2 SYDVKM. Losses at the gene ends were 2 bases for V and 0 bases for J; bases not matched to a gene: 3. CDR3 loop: CASSLIGTGGSYEQYF. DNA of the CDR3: TGTGCCAGCAGTTTAATTGGGACAGGGGGCTCCTACGAGCAGTACTTC. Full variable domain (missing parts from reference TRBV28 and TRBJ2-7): DVKVTQSSRYLVKRTGEKVFLECVQDMDHENMFWYRQDPGLGLRLIYFSYDVKMKEKGDIPEGYSVSREKKERFSLILESASTNQTSMYLCASSLIGTGGSYEQYFGPGTRLTVT.

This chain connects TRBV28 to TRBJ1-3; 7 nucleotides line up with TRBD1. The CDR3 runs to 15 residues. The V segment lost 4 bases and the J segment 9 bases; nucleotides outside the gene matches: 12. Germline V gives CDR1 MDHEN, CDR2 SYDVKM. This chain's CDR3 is CASSSQQGLGGTIYF. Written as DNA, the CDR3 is TGTGCCAGCAGTTCTCAACAGGGGCTGGGTGGCACCATATATTTT. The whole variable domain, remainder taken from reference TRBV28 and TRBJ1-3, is DVKVTQSSRYLVKRTGEKVFLECVQDMDHENMFWYRQDPGLGLRLIYFSYDVKMKEKGDIPEGYSVSREKKERFSLILESASTNQTSMYLCASSSQQGLGGTIYFGEGSWLTVV.

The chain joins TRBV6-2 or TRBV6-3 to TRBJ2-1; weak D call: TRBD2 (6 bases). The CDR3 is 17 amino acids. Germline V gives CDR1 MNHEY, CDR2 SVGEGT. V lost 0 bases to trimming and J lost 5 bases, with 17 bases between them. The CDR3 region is CASSYSPPGGGNNEQFF. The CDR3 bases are TGTGCCAGCAGTTACTCACCGCCTGGCGGAGGGAACAATGAGCAGTTCTTC.

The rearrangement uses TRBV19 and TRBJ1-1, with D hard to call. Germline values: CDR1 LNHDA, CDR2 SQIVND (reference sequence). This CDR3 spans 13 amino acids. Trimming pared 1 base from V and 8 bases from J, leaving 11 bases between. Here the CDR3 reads CASSIVGEGEAFF. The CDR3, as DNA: TGTGCCAGTAGTATAGTTGGGGAGGGAGAAGCTTTCTTT. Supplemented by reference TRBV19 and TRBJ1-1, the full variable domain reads DGGITQSPKYLFRKEGQNVTLSCEQNLNHDAMYWYRQDPGQGLRLIYYSQIVNDFQKGDIAEGYSVSREKKESFPLTVTSAQKNPTAFYLCASSIVGEGEAFFGQGTRLTVV.

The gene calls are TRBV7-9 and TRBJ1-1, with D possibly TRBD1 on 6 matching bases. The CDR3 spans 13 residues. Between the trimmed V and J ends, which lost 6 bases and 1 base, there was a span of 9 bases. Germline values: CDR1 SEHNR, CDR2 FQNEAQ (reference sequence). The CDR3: CASRAGENTEAFF. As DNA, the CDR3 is TGTGCCAGCAGGGCAGGGGAGAACACTGAAGCTTTCTTT.

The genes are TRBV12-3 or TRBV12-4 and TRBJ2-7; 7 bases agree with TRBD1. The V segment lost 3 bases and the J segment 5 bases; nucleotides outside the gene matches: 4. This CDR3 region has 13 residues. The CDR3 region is CASSLGQPDEQYF. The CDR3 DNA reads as TGTGCCAGCAGTTTGGGACAGCCAGACGAGCAGTACTTC.